This TCR beta chain emerged from a study of blood T cell repertoires in COVID-19. Study information: T cells, B-cell-depleted T cells, or PBMCs provided the cDNA or gDNA that served as material.

This clone was observed once. Living in 25 or so US areas, the participants were between roughly 18 and 95 years of age. Participants' reported clinical history set cohort assignment. In the study's own analysis: Reference gene primer amplification in the assay estimated nucleated cell counts. Data came from immunoSEQ multiplex PCR; TCRdb stores just in-frame clones and leaves some out. That table furnishes V, J and clone size, whereas the DNA furnished D and trimming. This sample has about 400,000 clones; about nine tenths occur once, and the top ten carry 1.7%. Germline lookup yields CDR1 LGHDT and CDR2 YNNKEL (reference sequence). The CDR3 has 11 residues. V lost 3 bases and J lost 14, with 8 bases in between.

This TCR came from a woman aged 25-40 years who had recovered from COVID-19. The chain couples TRBV3-1 (or the pseudogene TRBV3-2) to TRBJ1-6; possibly TRBD1 for D (5 bases). Sequencing was done on a sample of PBMCs or T cells enriched from blood (not recorded which). CDR3 loop: CASSHRGALHF. DNA for the CDR3: TGTGCCAGCAGCCATAGGGGTGCCCTCCACTTT.